Listed below are T cell receptor beta chains from one sample, sequenced in a study of cytomegalovirus exposure and HLA in healthy donors. Here immunoSEQ multiplex PCR was the method, and the copy in TCRdb shows in-frame clones only, minus some. The sample holds more than 85,000 clones. Material for sequencing was PBMCs. These receptors came from a girl aged 5-17 years in good health and CMV-seropositive. The CDR3 runs from the conserved cysteine through the conserved F or W. The D gene is left open where the match is weak.

d_gene: -; v_gene: TRBV5-1; j_gene: TRBJ2-7; CDR3aa: CASSLGVYEQYF; CDR3nt: TGCGCCAGCAGCCTGGGAGTCTACGAGCAGTACTTC
d_gene: -; v_gene: TRBV7-9; j_gene: TRBJ2-5; CDR3aa: CASSRGPEETQYF; CDR3nt: TGTGCCAGCAGCCGCGGGCCCGAAGAGACCCAGTACTTC
d_gene: TRBD1; v_gene: TRBV4-3; j_gene: TRBJ2-1; CDR3aa: CASSQGQGGYNEQFF; CDR3nt: TGCGCCAGCAGCCAAGGACAGGGTGGGTACAATGAGCAGTTCTTC
d_gene: -; v_gene: TRBV7-9; j_gene: TRBJ2-1; CDR3aa: CASSYVQGDEQFF; CDR3nt: TGTGCCAGCAGCTATGTACAGGGCGATGAGCAGTTCTTC
d_gene: TRBD1; v_gene: TRBV4-1; j_gene: TRBJ2-7; CDR3aa: CASSQWDSPGYEQYF; CDR3nt: TGCGCCAGCAGCCAGTGGGACAGTCCGGGGTACGAGCAGTACTTC
d_gene: -; v_gene: TRBV7-9; j_gene: TRBJ1-1; CDR3aa: CASSPGDRPTEAFF; CDR3nt: TGTGCCAGCAGCCCTGGCGACAGACCCACTGAAGCTTTCTTT
d_gene: -; v_gene: TRBV15; j_gene: TRBJ1-2; CDR3aa: CATSRGPGVRYTF; CDR3nt: TGTGCCACCAGCAGGGGGCCGGGGGTACGCTACACCTTC
d_gene: -; v_gene: TRBV7-2; j_gene: TRBJ1-1; CDR3aa: CASSPFRLSTEAFF; CDR3nt: TGTGCCAGCAGCCCTTTCCGACTGTCCACTGAAGCTTTCTTT
d_gene: TRBD2; v_gene: TRBV6-5; j_gene: TRBJ2-1; CDR3aa: CASRSGGAYNEQFF; CDR3nt: TGTGCCAGCAGGAGCGGGGGGGCCTACAATGAGCAGTTCTTC
d_gene: TRBD1; v_gene: TRBV7-2; j_gene: TRBJ1-4; CDR3aa: CASSDGQGGEKLFF; CDR3nt: TGTGCCAGCAGCGACGGACAGGGCGGAGAAAAACTGTTTTTT
d_gene: -; v_gene: TRBV9; j_gene: TRBJ2-7; CDR3aa: CASSVGTDDLYEQYF; CDR3nt: TGTGCCAGCAGCGTAGGGACTGATGACCTCTACGAGCAGTACTTC
d_gene: -; v_gene: TRBV5-4; j_gene: TRBJ2-5; CDR3aa: CASSLRTVRETQYF; CDR3nt: TGTGCCAGCAGCCTTCGGACAGTACGGGAGACCCAGTACTTC
d_gene: TRBD2; v_gene: TRBV15; j_gene: TRBJ2-5; CDR3aa: CATSRDGVIAGGQETQYF; CDR3nt: TGTGCCACCAGCAGAGATGGGGTTATAGCGGGGGGGCAAGAGACCCAGTACTTC
d_gene: -; v_gene: TRBV2; j_gene: TRBJ1-1; CDR3aa: CASRPAGDGGAFF; CDR3nt: TGTGCCAGCAGACCTGCGGGGGATGGGGGGGCTTTCTTT
d_gene: TRBD2; v_gene: TRBV19; j_gene: TRBJ2-7; CDR3aa: CASSTGTSDFYEQYF; CDR3nt: TGTGCCAGTAGTACGGGGACTAGCGATTTCTACGAGCAGTACTTC
d_gene: TRBD1; v_gene: TRBV2; j_gene: TRBJ2-5; CDR3aa: CASKRKGASQETQYF; CDR3nt: TGTGCCAGCAAGCGGAAGGGGGCTTCCCAAGAGACCCAGTACTTC
d_gene: -; v_gene: TRBV19; j_gene: TRBJ1-1; CDR3aa: CASSRGNTEAFF; CDR3nt: TGTGCCAGTAGTCGGGGGAACACTGAAGCTTTCTTT
d_gene: -; v_gene: TRBV7-9; j_gene: TRBJ2-3; CDR3aa: CASSSSAGNTDTQYF; CDR3nt: TGTGCCAGCAGCTCCTCGGCAGGGAACACAGATACGCAGTATTTT
d_gene: TRBD1; v_gene: TRBV6-5; j_gene: TRBJ2-1; CDR3aa: CASRGWDRGTDEQFF; CDR3nt: TGTGCCAGCAGAGGGTGGGACAGGGGAACCGATGAGCAGTTCTTC
d_gene: -; v_gene: TRBV13; j_gene: TRBJ1-1; CDR3aa: CASSFLTAPNTEAFF; CDR3nt: TGTGCCAGCAGCTTCCTGACAGCCCCGAACACTGAAGCTTTCTTT
d_gene: -; v_gene: TRBV4-1; j_gene: TRBJ2-5; CDR3aa: CASSPYAGVETQYF; CDR3nt: TGCGCCAGCAGCCCCTACGCCGGGGTTGAGACCCAGTACTTC
d_gene: TRBD1; v_gene: TRBV9; j_gene: TRBJ1-4; CDR3aa: CASSRTGGDEKLFF; CDR3nt: TGTGCCAGCAGCCGCACAGGGGGAGATGAAAAACTGTTTTTT
d_gene: -; v_gene: TRBV11-2; j_gene: TRBJ1-6; CDR3aa: CASSPLGGRSPLHF; CDR3nt: TGTGCCAGCAGCCCACTGGGGGGGCGTTCACCCCTCCACTTT
d_gene: -; v_gene: TRBV4-1; j_gene: TRBJ1-2; CDR3aa: CASSQEELGTYGYTF; CDR3nt: TGCGCCAGCAGCCAAGAAGAACTAGGTACCTATGGCTACACCTTC
d_gene: -; v_gene: TRBV28; j_gene: TRBJ2-3; CDR3aa: CASSLSTDTQYF; CDR3nt: TGTGCCAGCAGTTTATCTACAGATACGCAGTATTTT
d_gene: -; v_gene: TRBV7-9; j_gene: TRBJ1-1; CDR3aa: CASSPFSEKNTEAFF; CDR3nt: TGTGCCAGCAGCCCGTTCTCTGAGAAGAACACTGAAGCTTTCTTT
d_gene: TRBD1; v_gene: TRBV28; j_gene: TRBJ2-1; CDR3aa: CASSFGTGYNEQFF; CDR3nt: TGTGCCAGCAGTTTCGGGACAGGTTACAATGAGCAGTTCTTC
d_gene: TRBD2; v_gene: TRBV7-2; j_gene: TRBJ2-7; CDR3aa: CASSLSGGEQYF; CDR3nt: TGTGCCAGCAGCTTATCCGGGGGGGAGCAGTACTTC
d_gene: -; v_gene: TRBV6-5; j_gene: TRBJ2-1; CDR3aa: CASSSGVGPLFF; CDR3nt: TGTGCCAGCAGTTCGGGGGTCGGACCCCTGTTCTTC
d_gene: TRBD2; v_gene: TRBV9; j_gene: TRBJ2-1; CDR3aa: CASSAPAGGPNEQFF; CDR3nt: TGTGCCAGCAGTGCTCCGGCGGGGGGACCCAATGAGCAGTTCTTC
d_gene: TRBD1; v_gene: TRBV7-2; j_gene: TRBJ2-1; CDR3aa: CASSLEGTGSDEQFF; CDR3nt: TGTGCCAGCAGCTTAGAAGGGACAGGTTCTGATGAGCAGTTCTTC
d_gene: -; v_gene: TRBV10-3; j_gene: TRBJ1-6; CDR3aa: CAISESGETSPLHF; CDR3nt: TGTGCCATCAGTGAGTCCGGGGAGACTTCACCCCTCCACTTT
d_gene: TRBD1; v_gene: TRBV2; j_gene: TRBJ1-2; CDR3aa: CASSRQGAHGYTF; CDR3nt: TGTGCCAGCAGTCGACAGGGGGCGCATGGCTACACCTTC
d_gene: -; v_gene: TRBV29-1; j_gene: TRBJ2-5; CDR3aa: CSVEDLGQGRTQYF; CDR3nt: TGCAGCGTTGAAGATCTCGGGCAGGGGAGGACCCAGTACTTC
d_gene: TRBD1; v_gene: TRBV29-1; j_gene: TRBJ1-4; CDR3aa: CSVAGRGTGGEKLFF; CDR3nt: TGCAGCGTCGCGGGAAGGGGGACAGGGGGCGAAAAACTGTTTTTT
d_gene: -; v_gene: TRBV4-1; j_gene: TRBJ2-7; CDR3aa: CASSPGGSVRGYEQYF; CDR3nt: TGCGCCAGCAGTCCTGGGGGCAGCGTGAGGGGTTACGAGCAGTACTTC
d_gene: -; v_gene: TRBV19; j_gene: TRBJ1-1; CDR3aa: CASSIEAEDRSGEAFF; CDR3nt: TGTGCCAGTAGTATAGAGGCGGAAGACAGGTCGGGTGAAGCTTTCTTT
d_gene: TRBD1; v_gene: TRBV6-6; j_gene: TRBJ2-5; CDR3aa: CASSYGNRGQETQYF; CDR3nt: TGTGCCAGCAGTTACGGTAACAGGGGCCAAGAGACCCAGTACTTC
d_gene: -; v_gene: TRBV9; j_gene: TRBJ1-6; CDR3aa: CASSAERILNYNSPLHF; CDR3nt: TGTGCCAGCAGCGCAGAGAGGATCCTAAATTATAATTCACCCCTCCACTTT
d_gene: TRBD1; v_gene: TRBV6-5; j_gene: TRBJ1-2; CDR3aa: CASSPGTGYGYTF; CDR3nt: TGTGCCAGCAGTCCCGGGACAGGCTATGGCTACACCTTC
d_gene: -; v_gene: TRBV7-9; j_gene: TRBJ1-3; CDR3aa: CASTPLGATGNTIYF; CDR3nt: TGTGCCAGCACCCCCCTTGGGGCGACCGGAAACACCATATATTTT